The rows below give T cell receptor beta chains drawn from one sample of a study of human T cells and chemical hapten exposure. Each CDR3 protein is one row after TCRdb ran MiXCR on the RACE reads. The repertoire holds roughly 150,000 distinct CDR3 sequences, with about 11% as singletons. Sequencing used whole blood, obtained in connection with sensitization to the hapten diphenylcyclopropenone (DPC). The source is a woman between 50 and 59 years old with alopecia areata. Some clones in this sample may be carry-over from other donors' samples. CDR3s include the opening cysteine and the closing phenylalanine or tryptophan. A D gene is named only where the DNA matches it firmly. Clone size is given for some rows only: seen once, a few or many times, or a class if the clone is expanded.

abundance: many
j_gene: TRBJ2-7
v_gene: TRBV4-2
d_gene: TRBD2
CDR3aa: CASSVAGGDTYEQYF
CDR3nt: TGTGCCAGCAGCGTAGCGGGAGGGGATACCTACGAGCAGTACTTC

abundance: few
j_gene: TRBJ2-1
v_gene: TRBV10-3
d_gene: -
CDR3aa: CAIRPGVGASNQGSSYNEQFF
CDR3nt: TGTGCCATCAGGCCCGGAGTTGGAGCGAGCAACCAGGGAAGCTCCTACAATGAGCAGTTCTTC

abundance: few
j_gene: TRBJ1-1
v_gene: TRBV12-3/TRBV12-4
d_gene: TRBD1
CDR3aa: CASSPQGGSTEAFF
CDR3nt: TGTGCCAGCAGTCCTCAGGGGGGTAGCACTGAAGCTTTCTTT

abundance: few
j_gene: TRBJ2-3
v_gene: TRBV5-5
d_gene: -
CDR3aa: CASSLEGVITDTQYF
CDR3nt: TGTGCCAGCAGCTTGGAAGGGGTCATCACAGATACGCAGTATTTT

abundance: few
j_gene: TRBJ2-3
v_gene: TRBV6-5
d_gene: TRBD2
CDR3aa: CASRLLAGGGTDTQYF
CDR3nt: TGTGCCAGCAGACTCTTAGCGGGGGGGGGCACAGATACGCAGTATTTT

abundance: -
j_gene: TRBJ2-7
v_gene: TRBV20-1
d_gene: TRBD1
CDR3aa: CSAPDRGYEQYF
CDR3nt: TGCAGTGCCCCAGACAGGGGGTACGAGCAGTACTTC

abundance: -
j_gene: TRBJ1-1
v_gene: TRBV10-2
d_gene: TRBD1
CDR3aa: CASSPGGRQAFF
CDR3nt: TGCGCCAGCAGCCCAGGGGGACGACAAGCTTTCTTT

abundance: few
j_gene: TRBJ2-3
v_gene: TRBV10-3
d_gene: -
CDR3aa: CAISRSSTDTQYF
CDR3nt: TGTGCCATCAGCCGGAGTAGCACAGATACGCAGTATTTT

abundance: many
j_gene: TRBJ2-7
v_gene: TRBV27
d_gene: -
CDR3aa: CASSLFRGSEQYF
CDR3nt: TGTGCCAGCAGTTTATTCCGAGGCTCCGAGCAGTACTTC

abundance: -
j_gene: TRBJ2-7
v_gene: TRBV6-2/TRBV6-3
d_gene: TRBD2
CDR3aa: CASRPLAGGVEQYF
CDR3nt: TGTGCCAGCAGACCACTAGCGGGAGGAGTCGAGCAGTACTTC

abundance: many
j_gene: TRBJ2-7
v_gene: TRBV27
d_gene: TRBD2
CDR3aa: CASRLQPGGSSYEQYF
CDR3nt: TGTGCCAGCCGGCTGCAGCCGGGGGGTAGCTCCTACGAGCAGTACTTC

abundance: many
j_gene: TRBJ2-7
v_gene: TRBV28
d_gene: TRBD2
CDR3aa: CASSSRLAGVGEQYF
CDR3nt: TGTGCCAGCAGTTCCCGACTAGCGGGAGTGGGTGAGCAGTACTTC

abundance: many
j_gene: TRBJ2-7
v_gene: TRBV6-4
d_gene: TRBD2
CDR3aa: CASSRDGGYEQYF
CDR3nt: TGTGCCAGCAGTCGGGACGGGGGGTACGAGCAGTACTTC

abundance: -
j_gene: TRBJ2-1
v_gene: TRBV10-2
d_gene: -
CDR3aa: CASSAGRYNEQFF
CDR3nt: TGCGCCAGCAGTGCCGGACGGTACAATGAGCAGTTCTTC

abundance: few
j_gene: TRBJ2-7
v_gene: TRBV10-2
d_gene: TRBD1
CDR3aa: CASSVLWGQVSYEQYF
CDR3nt: TGCGCCAGCAGTGTTCTTTGGGGACAGGTCTCCTACGAGCAGTACTTC

abundance: few
j_gene: TRBJ2-1
v_gene: TRBV29-1
d_gene: TRBD2
CDR3aa: CSVGTSGKGEQFF
CDR3nt: TGCAGCGTTGGGACTAGCGGGAAAGGGGAGCAGTTCTTC

abundance: few
j_gene: TRBJ1-5
v_gene: TRBV29-1
d_gene: TRBD1
CDR3aa: CSVTGGSQPQHF
CDR3nt: TGCAGCGTGACAGGGGGAAGTCAGCCCCAGCATTTT

abundance: many
j_gene: TRBJ2-3
v_gene: TRBV19
d_gene: TRBD2
CDR3aa: CASRGTTGGTDTQYF
CDR3nt: TGTGCCAGTAGAGGGACGACGGGGGGGACAGATACGCAGTATTTT

abundance: -
j_gene: TRBJ2-5
v_gene: TRBV3-1
d_gene: -
CDR3aa: CASSQDQSGSQYF
CDR3nt: TGTGCCAGCAGCCAAGACCAATCAGGGTCCCAGTACTTC

abundance: few
j_gene: TRBJ2-1
v_gene: TRBV29-1
d_gene: TRBD2
CDR3aa: CSVGLSGSPYNEQFF
CDR3nt: TGCAGCGTTGGGCTGAGCGGGAGCCCCTACAATGAGCAGTTCTTC

abundance: -
j_gene: TRBJ2-7
v_gene: TRBV12-3/TRBV12-4
d_gene: TRBD2
CDR3aa: CASTRSGTSYEQYF
CDR3nt: TGTGCCAGCACTCGTAGCGGGACCTCCTACGAGCAGTACTTC

abundance: -
j_gene: TRBJ2-2
v_gene: TRBV4-2
d_gene: -
CDR3aa: CASSRETAGSNTGELFF
CDR3nt: TGTGCCAGCAGCCGCGAAACAGCGGGCTCGAACACCGGGGAGCTGTTTTTT

abundance: -
j_gene: TRBJ2-5
v_gene: TRBV29-1
d_gene: TRBD1
CDR3aa: CSVDGQADLKTQYF
CDR3nt: TGCAGCGTCGACGGACAGGCGGATTTGAAGACCCAGTACTTC

abundance: -
j_gene: TRBJ1-1
v_gene: TRBV28
d_gene: -
CDR3aa: CASSLYLGQPEAFF
CDR3nt: TGTGCCAGCAGCTTATACCTTGGACAGCCTGAAGCTTTCTTT

abundance: few
j_gene: TRBJ2-7
v_gene: TRBV5-1
d_gene: TRBD1
CDR3aa: CASSNRQGGHEQYF
CDR3nt: TGCGCCAGCAGCAACCGACAGGGCGGCCACGAGCAGTACTTC

abundance: many
j_gene: TRBJ2-4
v_gene: TRBV7-2
d_gene: TRBD1
CDR3aa: CASSQGGQGAGAKNIQYF
CDR3nt: TGTGCCAGCAGCCAGGGGGGACAGGGGGCCGGAGCCAAAAACATTCAGTACTTC

abundance: many
j_gene: TRBJ1-1
v_gene: TRBV5-5
d_gene: -
CDR3aa: CASSHTEAFF
CDR3nt: TGTGCCAGCTCCCATACTGAAGCTTTCTTT

abundance: few
j_gene: TRBJ2-2
v_gene: TRBV5-5
d_gene: -
CDR3aa: CASSLANPESGELFF
CDR3nt: TGTGCCAGCAGCTTGGCAAACCCTGAAAGCGGGGAGCTGTTTTTT

abundance: few
j_gene: TRBJ2-5
v_gene: TRBV29-1
d_gene: TRBD1
CDR3aa: CSAAGTGHQETQYF
CDR3nt: TGCAGCGCCGCGGGGACAGGCCACCAAGAGACCCAGTACTTC

abundance: many
j_gene: TRBJ2-7
v_gene: TRBV5-1
d_gene: -
CDR3aa: CASSLVDEQYF
CDR3nt: TGCGCCAGCAGCTTGGTTGACGAGCAGTACTTC

abundance: many
j_gene: TRBJ1-6
v_gene: TRBV25-1
d_gene: -
CDR3aa: CASGKRQGYNSPLHF
CDR3nt: TGTGCCAGCGGCAAGCGTCAGGGCTATAATTCACCCCTCCACTTT

abundance: few
j_gene: TRBJ2-7
v_gene: TRBV7-2
d_gene: -
CDR3aa: CASSLASPGSYEQYF
CDR3nt: TGTGCCAGCAGCTTAGCTAGTCCGGGAAGCTACGAGCAGTACTTC

abundance: many
j_gene: TRBJ2-4
v_gene: TRBV29-1
d_gene: -
CDR3aa: CSAHGPNKNIQYF
CDR3nt: TGCAGCGCCCACGGCCCGAACAAAAACATTCAGTACTTC

abundance: -
j_gene: TRBJ1-1
v_gene: TRBV6-2/TRBV6-3
d_gene: -
CDR3aa: CASSNGQRGYKNTEAFF
CDR3nt: TGTGCCAGCAGCAACGGACAGCGGGGGTATAAGAACACTGAAGCTTTCTTT

abundance: many
j_gene: TRBJ1-4
v_gene: TRBV7-2
d_gene: -
CDR3aa: CASSFWGVPEKLFF
CDR3nt: TGTGCCAGCAGCTTCTGGGGCGTTCCGGAAAAACTGTTTTTT

abundance: few
j_gene: TRBJ1-1
v_gene: TRBV7-9
d_gene: -
CDR3aa: CASSLGAENTEAFF
CDR3nt: TGTGCCAGCAGCTTAGGCGCGGAGAACACTGAAGCTTTCTTT

abundance: -
j_gene: TRBJ2-2
v_gene: TRBV7-6
d_gene: -
CDR3aa: CASSPGWGDTGELFF
CDR3nt: TGTGCCAGCAGCCCGGGATGGGGGGACACCGGGGAGCTGTTTTTT

abundance: -
j_gene: TRBJ2-2
v_gene: TRBV24-1
d_gene: TRBD1
CDR3aa: CATSDLSRQGYTGELFF
CDR3nt: TGTGCCACCAGTGATTTGTCCCGACAGGGGTACACCGGGGAGCTGTTTTTT

abundance: -
j_gene: TRBJ2-3
v_gene: TRBV29-1
d_gene: TRBD2
CDR3aa: CASPLAGPGDTQYF
CDR3nt: TGCGCCTCGCCCTTAGCGGGGCCAGGGGATACGCAGTATTTT

abundance: many
j_gene: TRBJ2-1
v_gene: TRBV14
d_gene: -
CDR3aa: CASSQVSPNEQFF
CDR3nt: TGTGCCAGCAGCCAAGTAAGCCCCAATGAGCAGTTCTTC

abundance: few
j_gene: TRBJ1-3
v_gene: TRBV12-3/TRBV12-4
d_gene: -
CDR3aa: CASSLSRGPSGNTIYF
CDR3nt: TGTGCCAGCAGTTTAAGCAGAGGACCCTCTGGAAACACCATATATTTT

abundance: -
j_gene: TRBJ1-6
v_gene: TRBV4-1
d_gene: -
CDR3aa: CASSQSRDSPLHF
CDR3nt: TGCGCCAGCAGCCAGTCGCGGGATTCACCCCTCCACTTT

abundance: -
j_gene: TRBJ2-3
v_gene: TRBV5-8
d_gene: TRBD2
CDR3aa: CASSLAVSGTSHTDTQYF
CDR3nt: TGTGCCAGCAGCTTGGCCGTTAGCGGGACCTCCCACACAGATACGCAGTATTTT

abundance: few
j_gene: TRBJ2-1
v_gene: TRBV6-1
d_gene: -
CDR3aa: CASSEEGYEQFF
CDR3nt: TGTGCCAGCAGTGAGGAGGGCTATGAGCAGTTCTTC

abundance: many
j_gene: TRBJ2-7
v_gene: TRBV29-1
d_gene: TRBD1
CDR3aa: CSVVKLRTGLTYEQYF
CDR3nt: TGCAGCGTTGTTAAGTTAAGGACAGGGCTTACCTACGAGCAGTACTTC

abundance: -
j_gene: TRBJ2-5
v_gene: TRBV7-9
d_gene: TRBD1
CDR3aa: CASRRDRGEEETQYF
CDR3nt: TGTGCCAGCAGGCGGGACAGGGGAGAAGAAGAGACCCAGTACTTC

abundance: few
j_gene: TRBJ2-1
v_gene: TRBV20-1
d_gene: -
CDR3aa: CSARDGRRDEQFF
CDR3nt: TGCAGTGCTAGAGATGGGCGTCGCGATGAGCAGTTCTTC

abundance: many
j_gene: TRBJ2-1
v_gene: TRBV13
d_gene: TRBD1
CDR3aa: CASSPSIGTGVYNEQFF
CDR3nt: TGTGCCAGCAGCCCATCAATAGGGACAGGGGTCTACAATGAGCAGTTCTTC

abundance: few
j_gene: TRBJ2-2
v_gene: TRBV24-1
d_gene: -
CDR3aa: CATGERAYTGELFF
CDR3nt: TGTGCCACCGGGGAGCGGGCGTACACCGGGGAGCTGTTTTTT

abundance: few
j_gene: TRBJ1-4
v_gene: TRBV29-1
d_gene: -
CDR3aa: CSVGGGRANEKLFF
CDR3nt: TGCAGCGTTGGTGGGGGTCGGGCTAATGAAAAACTGTTTTTT

abundance: few
j_gene: TRBJ1-1
v_gene: TRBV20-1
d_gene: -
CDR3aa: CSAQWGSKGGRSTEAFF
CDR3nt: TGCAGTGCTCAGTGGGGGAGTAAAGGGGGTAGAAGCACTGAAGCTTTCTTT